Presented here are 23 T cell receptor beta chains from one specimen sequenced in a study of OX40 agonist ivuxolimab in advanced cancers. The data were produced by immunoSEQ multiplex PCR, yet TCRdb's version contains in-frame clones alone and is incomplete. The table has approximately 76,000 clones, 70% to 90% seen once. The material was CD4+ or CD8+ T cells sorted from blood, obtained in a trial of the OX40 agonist ivuxolimab. Receptors originate from an adult with an advanced solid tumor such as melanoma, head and neck, liver or kidney cancer.

V gene TRBV4-3 combines with J gene TRBJ1-1; D uncertain. V was trimmed by 6 bases and J by 4 bases, leaving 18 bases between them. This CDR3 has 15 residues. Per the germline V gene, CDR1 is LGHNA and CDR2 is YSLEER. The CDR3 DNA reads TGCGCCAGCAGTCAAAGATTGGGAGTGGGCACTGAAGCTTTCTTT. Amino acid sequence: CASSQRLGVGTEAFF.

V and J are TRBV11-2 and TRBJ2-3; D remains unclear. Looked up from germline, CDR1 is SGHAT and CDR2 is FQNNGV. Trimming removed 1 base at V and 6 bases at J, with 11 bases between. This CDR3 is built from 14 residues. The CDR3 DNA is TGTGCCAGCAGCTTAGCGACGCCTCCGGATACGCAGTATTTT. Translating it yields CASSLATPPDTQYF.

The rearrangement joins TRBV30 to TRBJ1-5; D call uncertain. Germline V gives CDR1 GTSNPN, CDR2 SVGIG (reference sequence). With 0 bases removed from V and 0 bases from J, the gap between germline ends came to 9 bases. The CDR3 extends over 15 amino acids. In DNA form, the CDR3 reads TGTGCCTGGAGTGTAAAAGGATATAGCAATCAGCCCCAGCATTTT. Translation: CAWSVKGYSNQPQHF.

This clone appeared a single time. The V and J genes are TRBV5-6 and TRBJ2-3, with D perhaps TRBD2 (5 bases). The CDR3 is 16 amino acids. Germline CDR1 reads SGHDT; CDR2 reads YYEEEE. V shed 0 bases and J shed 3 bases, with 14 bases lying between them. CDR3 sequence: CASSLASYIGTDTQYF. CDR3 sequence (DNA): TGTGCCAGCAGCTTGGCTAGCTACATAGGGACAGATACGCAGTATTTT.

V is TRBV5-1 and J is TRBJ1-2; D unresolved. The V end was cut by 5 bases, the J end by 2 bases, with 10 bases between. The CDR3 contains 13 residues. The V gene's germline CDR1 is SGHRS and CDR2 YFSETQ. For the CDR3, the DNA is TGCGCCAGCAGACTTGACGGGAACTATGGCTACACCTTC. It specifies CASRLDGNYGYTF.

CDR3 sequence (DNA): TGTGCCAGCAGGCGCGGAAAATCAACAGATACGCAGTATTTT. Translation: CASRRGKSTDTQYF. This rearrangement joins TRBV25-1 to TRBJ2-3; no definite D call. CDR1 and CDR2 (germline): MGHDK, SYGVNS. This CDR3 region has 14 residues. V lost 6 bases and J lost 3, with 13 bases in between.

CDR3 amino acids: CASSPQADTGELFF. The CDR3 DNA reads as TGTGCCAGCTCACCACAGGCGGACACCGGGGAGCTGTTTTTT. The chain has TRBV18 and TRBJ2-2; D is undetermined. This CDR3 spans 14 amino acids. V lost 1 base, J lost 3 bases, and 6 bases lay in between. The V gene's germline CDR1 is KGHSH and CDR2 LQKENI.

The gene calls are TRBV9 and TRBJ2-5; TRBD2 matches at 7 bases. Germline lookup yields CDR1 SGDLS and CDR2 YYNGEE. The CDR3 is 13 amino acids. The V segment lost 4 bases and the J segment 6 bases; nucleotides outside the gene matches: 6. CDR3 coding DNA: TGTGCCAGCAGCCTGGGGAGGGGACAGACCCAGTACTTC. Amino acids: CASSLGRGQTQYF.

V and J are TRBV11-2 and TRBJ1-3; D uncertain. Trimming removed 1 base from V and 4 bases from J, with 2 bases in between. CDR3 size: 12 residues. Per germline, CDR1 SGHAT and CDR2 FQNNGV. DNA for the CDR3: TGTGCCAGCAGCTTAGGCGGAAACACCATATATTTT. This encodes CASSLGGNTIYF.

The chain uses TRBV30 and TRBJ1-2; 7 bases map to TRBD1. Germline-derived CDR1 and CDR2 are GTSNPN and SVGIG (reference sequence). CDR3 length: 13 residues. Trimming took 1 base from V and 8 from J; bases not matched to a gene: 7. CDR3 coding DNA: TGTGCCTGGAGTGCCTACACAGGGGAGGGCTACACCTTC. This codes for CAWSAYTGEGYTF.

The rearrangement links TRBV5-1 to TRBJ2-5, with 12 bases lining up with TRBD1. Germline CDR1 is SGHRS and CDR2 is YFSETQ. V dropped 7 bases and J dropped 9; count of bases not matched to a gene: 13. The CDR3 contains 15 residues. The CDR3 protein is CASGREGTGGAPQYF. The CDR3 nucleotides read TGCGCCAGCGGGCGAGAGGGGACAGGGGGCGCACCCCAGTACTTC.

The V and J genes are TRBV12-5 and TRBJ2-7; 7 bases are a match to TRBD1. In germline, CDR1 is LGHNT, CDR2 FRNRAP. After removal of 1 base from V and 0 bases from J, the junction contained 9 bases not matched to a gene. The CDR3 length is 17 residues. The chain's CDR3 is CASGLALLQGDSYEQYF. In nucleotides, the CDR3 is TGTGCTAGTGGTTTGGCCCTCTTGCAGGGGGACTCCTACGAGCAGTACTTC.

V is TRBV2 and J is TRBJ1-5, with a weak D call TRBD1 (6 bases). V lost 6 bases and J lost 1, with 10 bases in between. CDR1 and CDR2 (germline): SNHLY, FYNNEI. CDR3 length: 14 residues. The CDR3 here is CASRGGQSNQPQHF. For the CDR3, the DNA is TGTGCCAGCAGGGGCGGACAGAGCAATCAGCCCCAGCATTTT.

There are a few counts of this clone. This chain links TRBV4-1 with TRBJ1-3, with 8 bases identical to TRBD1. V dropped 3 bases and J dropped 0; count of bases not matched to a gene: 10. The CDR3 extends over 18 amino acids. Germline assignment: CDR1 MGHRA and CDR2 YSYEKL. This chain's CDR3 is CASSQAGQGPLSGNTIYF. For the CDR3, the DNA is TGCGCCAGCAGCCAGGCTGGACAGGGCCCTCTCTCTGGAAACACCATATATTTT.

The rearrangement joins TRBV5-1 to TRBJ2-3; the D call may be TRBD1 or TRBD2 (6 bases each). The V end lost 5 bases, the J end lost 6 bases, and 19 bases lay between the germline ends. The germline V gene has CDR1 SGHRS and CDR2 YFSETQ. This CDR3 comprises 15 residues. The CDR3 DNA reads as TGCGCCAGCAGACGGGGGCCGACGGCGTCGGATACGCAGTATTTT. As protein: CASRRGPTASDTQYF.

V gene TRBV10-1 combines with J gene TRBJ2-5; D tentatively fits TRBD1 or TRBD2 (5 bases each). The CDR3 is made up of 13 amino acids. V lost 8 bases to trimming and J lost 5 bases, with 15 bases between them. Germline V CDR1 and CDR2: WNHNN, SYGVQD (reference sequence). CDR3: CASFLRRDETQYF. The CDR3 DNA is TGCGCCAGCTTCCTCAGACGGGACGAGACCCAGTACTTC.

The chain links TRBV19 to TRBJ2-7, with D possibly being TRBD1 (6 bases). This CDR3 has 15 amino acids. The V gene lost 3 bases and the J gene lost 5 bases, with 17 bases spanning the gap. CDR1 is LNHDA and CDR2 is SQIVND in the germline V gene (reference sequence). The CDR3 is CASSIRDTDFNEQYF. CDR3 coding DNA: TGTGCCAGTAGTATCAGGGACACGGATTTCAACGAGCAGTACTTC. The entire variable domain, with the rest obtained from reference TRBV19 and TRBJ2-7, is as follows: DGGITQSPKYLFRKEGQNVTLSCEQNLNHDAMYWYRQDPGQGLRLIYYSQIVNDFQKGDIAEGYSVSREKKESFPLTVTSAQKNPTAFYLCASSIRDTDFNEQYFGPGTRLTVT.

Only a few counts were recorded for this clone. In DNA form, the CDR3 reads TGTGCCAGCAGCGTAAGGGGCAGGGCGGCCACCGGGGAGCTGTTTTTT. Its protein product is CASSVRGRAATGELFF. The chain has TRBV9 and TRBJ2-2, with D perhaps TRBD1 (5 bases). V dropped 1 base and J dropped 4 bases, with 14 bases sitting between them. The CDR3 has 16 residues. The V gene's germline CDR1 is SGDLS and CDR2 YYNGEE.

The CDR3 bases are TGTGCCAGCAGCTCGGGGGGGGGCACAGATACGCAGTATTTT. Its protein product is CASSSGGGTDTQYF. The chain combines TRBV5-4 with TRBJ2-3; 8 bases line up with TRBD2. Looked up from germline, CDR1 is SGHNT and CDR2 is YYREEE (reference sequence). The ends lost 3 bases at V and 1 base at J; junction bases unmatched: 1. The CDR3 sequence is 14 residues long.

The gene calls are TRBV4-1 and TRBJ2-7; D possibly corresponds to TRBD2 (6 bases). CDR1 is MGHRA and CDR2 is YSYEKL in the germline V gene. The CDR3 is 14 residues long. Trimming shortened V by 1 base and J by 2 bases, and 9 bases separated the two germline ends. The CDR3 sequence is CASSQGDFPYEQYF. CDR3 nucleotide sequence: TGCGCCAGCAGCCAAGGGGACTTTCCCTACGAGCAGTACTTC.

In this sample, this clone turned up a few times. The chain is built from TRBV7-9 and TRBJ1-1, with D possibly being TRBD1 (5 bases). The CDR3 has 13 amino acids. V was cut by 4 bases and J by 7 bases, with 13 bases left in between. CDR1 and CDR2 from the germline V gene are SEHNR and FQNEAQ (reference sequence). The CDR3 loop is CASSWGGTGEAFF. CDR3 nucleotides: TGTGCCAGCAGCTGGGGGGGGACGGGTGAAGCTTTCTTT.

The J gene is TRBJ2-3, the V gene TRBV2, with D uncertain. The CDR3 is 10 amino acids. Germline assignment: CDR1 SNHLY and CDR2 FYNNEI. Trimming shortened V by 9 bases and J by 6 bases, and 7 bases separated the two germline ends. Written as DNA, the CDR3 is TGTGCCAGTCTGGGTGATACGCAGTATTTT. Amino acid sequence: CASLGDTQYF.

This clone came up a few times. The chain uses TRBV19 and TRBJ1-4; tentatively, D is TRBD1 (6 bases). Germline CDR1 is LNHDA and CDR2 is SQIVND (reference sequence). CDR3 length: 13 amino acids. V was trimmed by 7 bases and J by 8 bases, leaving 14 bases between them. This CDR3 reads CASNRQGLEKLFF. CDR3 bases: TGTGCCAGTAACCGGCAGGGGTTGGAAAAACTGTTTTTT.